The clone carrying this T cell receptor (beta chain) was recorded once. Its antigen is undetermined. This sample stems from a study of STAT5B mutations in CD4+ large granular lymphocyte leukemia. Findings of the study overall: Patient CD4-sorted repertoires stayed more clonal than healthy ones after leukemic-clone removal.

The table came from immunoSEQ multiplex PCR; TCRdb's copy has only in-frame clones and leaves some out. The sample carries approximately 32,000 clones, roughly 88% recorded once. The source of this sequence is a human donor in good health. Source material: CD4+ T cells from blood buffy coats.

The CDR3 DNA is TGTGCCAGCAGCTTACCGGGACTAGCAAACAATGAGCAGTTCTTC. Its protein product is CASSLPGLANNEQFF. V usage is TRBV5-6 and J usage is TRBJ2-1; 9 positions agree with TRBD2. The length of the CDR3 is 15 residues. The germline V gene has CDR1 SGHDT and CDR2 YYEEEE. Trimming at V came to 2 bases and at J to 5 bases, leaving 5 bases not matched to a gene.